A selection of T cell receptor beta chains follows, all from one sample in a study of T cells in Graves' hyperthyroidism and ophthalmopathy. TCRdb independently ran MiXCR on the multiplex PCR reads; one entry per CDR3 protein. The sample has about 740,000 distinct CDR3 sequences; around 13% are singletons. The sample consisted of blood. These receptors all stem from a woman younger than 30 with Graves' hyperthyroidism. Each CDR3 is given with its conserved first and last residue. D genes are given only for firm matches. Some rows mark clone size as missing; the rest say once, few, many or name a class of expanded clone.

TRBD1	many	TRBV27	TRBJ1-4	CASSSPGTGGEKLFF	TGTGCCAGCAGTTCTCCCGGGACAGGAGGTGAAAAACTGTTTTTT
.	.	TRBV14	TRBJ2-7	CASSVGGAGEQYF	TGTGCCAGCAGCGTGGGGGGCGCGGGCGAGCAGTACTTC
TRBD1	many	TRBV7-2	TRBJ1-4	CASSSDRANEKLFF	TGTGCCAGCAGCTCGGACAGGGCGAATGAAAAACTGTTTTTT
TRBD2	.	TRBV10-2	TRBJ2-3	CASSAPSGGEDTQYF	TGCGCCAGCAGTGCGCCTAGCGGGGGGGAAGATACGCAGTATTTT
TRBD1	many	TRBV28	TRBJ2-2	CASSLSVLYQGAPNTGELFF	TGTGCCAGCAGTTTGTCAGTCCTTTACCAGGGGGCCCCGAACACCGGGGAGCTGTTTTTT
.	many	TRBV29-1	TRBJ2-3	CSVGGSTDTQYF	TGCAGCGTTGGTGGTAGCACAGATACGCAGTATTTT
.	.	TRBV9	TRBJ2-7	CASSAHEWGRIDYEQYF	TGTGCCAGCAGCGCCCACGAATGGGGACGGATTGACTACGAGCAGTACTTC
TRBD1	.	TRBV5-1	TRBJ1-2	CASAVRGDSTVYGYTF	TGCGCCAGCGCCGTGCGCGGGGACAGTACCGTCTATGGCTACACCTTC
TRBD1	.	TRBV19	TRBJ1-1	CASSPSKGALTEAFF	TGTGCCAGTAGTCCCTCCAAGGGGGCGTTAACTGAAGCTTTCTTT
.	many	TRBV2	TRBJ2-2	CASGITTANTGELFF	TGTGCCAGCGGTATAACAACGGCTAACACCGGGGAGCTGTTTTTT
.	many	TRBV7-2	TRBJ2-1	CASSPTQGYEQFF	TGTGCCAGCAGCCCAACACAGGGTTATGAGCAGTTCTTC
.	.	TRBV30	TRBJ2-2	CAWTGQYTGELFF	TGTGCCTGGACCGGACAGTACACCGGGGAGCTGTTTTTT
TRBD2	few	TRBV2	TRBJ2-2	CASSEELAVNTGELFF	TGTGCCAGCAGTGAAGAACTAGCGGTAAACACCGGGGAGCTGTTTTTT
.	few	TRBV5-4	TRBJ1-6	CASSLVASPYNSPLHF	TGTGCCAGCAGCTTGGTAGCCAGCCCGTATAATTCACCCCTCCACTTT
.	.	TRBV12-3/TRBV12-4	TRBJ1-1	CASSLALGVFTEAFF	TGTGCCAGCAGTTTAGCCCTTGGTGTATTCACTGAAGCTTTCTTT
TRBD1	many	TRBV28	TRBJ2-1	CASNLGTGKGSSYNEQFF	TGTGCCAGCAACCTCGGGACAGGGAAGGGGAGCTCCTACAATGAGCAGTTCTTC
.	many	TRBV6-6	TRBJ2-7	CASSYSSLHSYEQYF	TGTGCCAGCAGTTACTCGAGCTTACACTCCTACGAGCAGTACTTC
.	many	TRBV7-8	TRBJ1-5	CASSLRGGSDQPQHF	TGTGCCAGCAGTCTAAGGGGGGGATCAGATCAGCCCCAGCATTTT
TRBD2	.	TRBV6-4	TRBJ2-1	CASSDSGKAGGWSNEQFF	TGTGCCAGCAGTGATTCAGGAAAAGCGGGAGGGTGGAGCAATGAGCAGTTCTTC
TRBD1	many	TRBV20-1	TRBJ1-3	CSARDQRGPRSGNTIYF	TGCAGTGCTAGAGATCAAAGGGGGCCCCGCTCTGGAAACACCATATATTTT
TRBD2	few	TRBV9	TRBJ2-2	CASSVEGGSATGELFF	TGTGCCAGCAGCGTAGAGGGCGGGAGTGCGACCGGGGAGCTGTTTTTT
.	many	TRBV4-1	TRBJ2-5	CASSQDGGVAGETQYF	TGCGCCAGCAGCCAAGACGGAGGGGTGGCGGGAGAGACCCAGTACTTC
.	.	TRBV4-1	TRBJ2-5	CASSRRDLETQYF	TGCGCCAGCAGTCGCCGGGACCTAGAGACCCAGTACTTC
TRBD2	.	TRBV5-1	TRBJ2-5	CASSLGLAGNTGRTQYF	TGCGCCAGCAGCTTGGGTCTAGCGGGGAATACCGGACGGACCCAGTACTTC
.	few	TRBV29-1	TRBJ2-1	CSVEGVPERPNEQFF	TGCAGCGTTGAAGGGGTCCCCGAACGGCCCAATGAGCAGTTCTTC
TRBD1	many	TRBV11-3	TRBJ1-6	CASSQRQGYSGSYNSPLHF	TGTGCCAGCAGCCAGCGACAGGGTTATTCGGGCTCCTATAATTCACCCCTCCACTTT
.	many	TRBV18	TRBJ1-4	CASSAGRERKLFF	TGTGCCAGCTCAGCCGGCAGGGAAAGGAAACTGTTTTTT
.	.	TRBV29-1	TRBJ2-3	CSVDVFFGDTQYF	TGCAGCGTCGACGTCTTCTTTGGTGATACGCAGTATTTT
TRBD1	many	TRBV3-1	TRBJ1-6	CASSWGQYNSPLHF	TGTGCCAGCAGCTGGGGACAGTATAATTCACCCCTCCACTTT
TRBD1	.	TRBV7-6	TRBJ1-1	CASNAPQGAGNTEAFF	TGTGCCAGCAACGCACCTCAGGGGGCTGGAAACACTGAAGCTTTCTTT
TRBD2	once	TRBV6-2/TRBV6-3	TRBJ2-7	CASRLGTRGVGEQYF	TGTGCCAGCAGACTAGGGACTAGGGGGGTGGGCGAGCAGTACTTC
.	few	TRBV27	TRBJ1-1	CASSLSWRGTEAFF	TGTGCCAGCAGTTTATCCTGGCGCGGGACTGAAGCTTTCTTT
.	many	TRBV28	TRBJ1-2	CASSYSAGYTF	TGTGCCAGCTCGTACTCGGCTGGCTACACCTTC
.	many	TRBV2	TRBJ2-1	CASSPRRGPSHNEQFF	TGTGCCAGCAGCCCTAGGCGGGGTCCGTCTCACAATGAGCAGTTCTTC
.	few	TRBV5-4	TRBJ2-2	CASSFYTDVGTGELFF	TGTGCCAGCAGCTTTTACACAGACGTGGGCACCGGGGAGCTGTTTTTT
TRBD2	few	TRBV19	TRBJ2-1	CASSIAGAASYNEQFF	TGTGCCAGTAGTATCGCGGGAGCGGCCTCCTACAATGAGCAGTTCTTC
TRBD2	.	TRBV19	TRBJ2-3	CASSISGTKGTDTQYF	TGTGCCAGTAGTATATCAGGGACTAAGGGCACAGATACGCAGTATTTT
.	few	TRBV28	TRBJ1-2	CASSFAGQNLGYYGYTF	TGTGCCAGCAGTTTCGCCGGACAAAACCTGGGTTATTATGGCTACACCTTC
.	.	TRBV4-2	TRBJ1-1	CASSRLTGNTEAFF	TGTGCCAGCAGCCGTCTAACAGGGAACACTGAAGCTTTCTTT
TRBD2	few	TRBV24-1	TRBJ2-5	CATSDLAAGAPQETQYF	TGTGCCACCAGTGATTTAGCTGCGGGAGCCCCCCAAGAGACCCAGTACTTC
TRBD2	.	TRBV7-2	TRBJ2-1	CASAETSGYNEQFF	TGTGCCAGCGCGGAGACTAGCGGTTACAATGAGCAGTTCTTC
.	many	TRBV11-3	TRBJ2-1	CASSPNFAYNEQFF	TGTGCCAGCAGCCCCAACTTTGCCTACAATGAGCAGTTCTTC
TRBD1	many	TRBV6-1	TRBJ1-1	CASSTGGLVWTEAFF	TGTGCCAGCAGTACAGGGGGCCTGGTGTGGACTGAAGCTTTCTTT
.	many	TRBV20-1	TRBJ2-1	CSARGPSGSEQFF	TGCAGTGCTAGAGGGCCCTCAGGTAGTGAGCAGTTCTTC
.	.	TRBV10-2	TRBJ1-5	CASSESAWGNQPQHF	TGCGCCAGCAGTGAGTCCGCCTGGGGCAATCAGCCCCAGCATTTT
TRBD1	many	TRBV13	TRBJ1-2	CASSNRDSATFNYGYTF	TGTGCCAGCAGTAACCGGGACAGCGCGACTTTTAACTATGGCTACACCTTC
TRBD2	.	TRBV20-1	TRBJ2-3	CSAGPGAGPDTQYF	TGCAGTGCAGGCCCGGGAGCGGGGCCAGATACGCAGTATTTT
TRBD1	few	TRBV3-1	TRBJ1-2	CASSLQGALNYGYTF	TGTGCCAGCAGCCTACAGGGGGCGCTTAACTATGGCTACACCTTC
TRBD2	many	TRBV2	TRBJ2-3	CASSLRTSGTTDTQYF	TGTGCCAGCAGTTTACGGACTAGCGGGACCACAGATACGCAGTATTTT
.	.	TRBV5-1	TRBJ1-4	CASSLARGLSNEKLFF	TGCGCCAGCAGCTTGGCCCGGGGCTTGTCTAATGAAAAACTGTTTTTT
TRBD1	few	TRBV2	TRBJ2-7	CASRETGEFYEQYF	TGTGCCAGCAGGGAGACAGGGGAGTTTTACGAGCAGTACTTC
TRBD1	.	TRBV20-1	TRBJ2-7	CSAPGGTGNPYEQYF	TGCAGTGCCCCCGGCGGGACAGGGAATCCCTACGAGCAGTACTTC
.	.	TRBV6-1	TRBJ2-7	CAAENSGAMTPYEQYF	TGTGCCGCGGAGAACAGCGGTGCTATGACACCCTACGAGCAGTACTTC
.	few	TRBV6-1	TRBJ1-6	CASSSQGSSPLHF	TGTGCCAGCAGTTCGCAGGGTAGTTCACCCCTCCACTTT
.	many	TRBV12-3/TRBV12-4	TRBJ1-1	CASSKSWNGITEAFF	TGTGCCAGCAGTAAATCTTGGAACGGTATCACTGAAGCTTTCTTT
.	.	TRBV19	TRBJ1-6	CASTPSSYNSPLHF	TGTGCCAGTACTCCTAGCTCCTATAATTCACCCCTCCACTTT
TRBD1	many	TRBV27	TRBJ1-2	CASSSQGADYGYTF	TGTGCCAGCAGTTCCCAGGGGGCAGACTATGGCTACACCTTC
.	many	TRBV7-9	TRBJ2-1	CASSTNEQFF	TGTGCCAGCAGCACCAATGAGCAGTTCTTC
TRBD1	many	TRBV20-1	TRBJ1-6	CSARAGQDGSPLHF	TGCAGTGCTAGAGCCGGACAGGACGGATCACCCCTCCACTTT